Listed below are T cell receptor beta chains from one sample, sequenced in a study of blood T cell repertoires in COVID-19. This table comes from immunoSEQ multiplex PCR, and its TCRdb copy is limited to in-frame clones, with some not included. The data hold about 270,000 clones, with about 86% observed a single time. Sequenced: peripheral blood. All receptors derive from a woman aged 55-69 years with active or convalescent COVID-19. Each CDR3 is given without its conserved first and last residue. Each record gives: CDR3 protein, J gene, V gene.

CDR3 protein: ASSSQGGQAQH; J gene: TRBJ1-5; V gene: TRBV12-3/TRBV12-4
CDR3 protein: ASSSNSGGPRGTQY; J gene: TRBJ2-3; V gene: TRBV7-9
CDR3 protein: ASSLAARVDTGELF; J gene: TRBJ2-2; V gene: TRBV7-2
CDR3 protein: ASSAASGGATDTQY; J gene: TRBJ2-3; V gene: TRBV7-3
CDR3 protein: SVEHRGNTEAF; J gene: TRBJ1-1; V gene: TRBV29-1
CDR3 protein: ASSSAGTGTNEQF; J gene: TRBJ2-1; V gene: TRBV5-1
CDR3 protein: ASSQDLGLAGGRDTQY; J gene: TRBJ2-3; V gene: TRBV3-1/TRBV3-2
CDR3 protein: ASSHGGNTEAF; J gene: TRBJ1-1; V gene: TRBV18
CDR3 protein: ASSITGLGYEQY; J gene: TRBJ2-7; V gene: TRBV19
CDR3 protein: ASSIREQGSPLH; J gene: TRBJ1-6; V gene: TRBV19
CDR3 protein: ASSRFEGDNYGYT; J gene: TRBJ1-2; V gene: TRBV4-2
CDR3 protein: ASSPLTGIYGYT; J gene: TRBJ1-2; V gene: TRBV13
CDR3 protein: ASSLDTRSAGELF; J gene: TRBJ2-2; V gene: TRBV5-4
CDR3 protein: AWSEEGAMSGYT; J gene: TRBJ1-2; V gene: TRBV30
CDR3 protein: AWTGGRTGGTDTQY; J gene: TRBJ2-3; V gene: TRBV30
CDR3 protein: ASRPLAEIHNEQF; J gene: TRBJ2-1; V gene: TRBV7-3
CDR3 protein: ASSLAYSGGAYEQF; J gene: TRBJ2-1; V gene: TRBV5-1
CDR3 protein: ASSLSRGLGTEAF; J gene: TRBJ1-1; V gene: TRBV5-4
CDR3 protein: ASSFRRGNTEAF; J gene: TRBJ1-1; V gene: TRBV6-5
CDR3 protein: ASSGERAWQETQY; J gene: TRBJ2-5; V gene: TRBV5-6
CDR3 protein: ASSHIGGAISYNEQF; J gene: TRBJ2-1; V gene: TRBV4-1
CDR3 protein: ASSRQGRTNEQF; J gene: TRBJ2-1; V gene: TRBV28
CDR3 protein: ASSHGLSNEQF; J gene: TRBJ2-1; V gene: TRBV16
CDR3 protein: ASSLGSGGAGETQY; J gene: TRBJ2-5; V gene: TRBV27
CDR3 protein: ASSTGQRANYGYT; J gene: TRBJ1-2; V gene: TRBV6-2/TRBV6-3
CDR3 protein: ASSLHGAAGELF; J gene: TRBJ2-2; V gene: TRBV7-2
CDR3 protein: ASSVMEKGAYGYT; J gene: TRBJ1-2; V gene: TRBV2
CDR3 protein: ASSVFSGGYTDTQY; J gene: TRBJ2-3; V gene: TRBV9
CDR3 protein: ASSLALAGASTQY; J gene: TRBJ2-3; V gene: TRBV7-2
CDR3 protein: ASSQDPGGLVLGAEAF; J gene: TRBJ1-1; V gene: TRBV4-1
CDR3 protein: AWSPRGAYNEQF; J gene: TRBJ2-1; V gene: TRBV30
CDR3 protein: ASSSTGHQPQH; J gene: TRBJ1-5; V gene: TRBV5-6
CDR3 protein: ASSSQGARETQY; J gene: TRBJ2-5; V gene: TRBV11-2
CDR3 protein: ASSRGQGASAKNIQY; J gene: TRBJ2-4; V gene: TRBV3-1/TRBV3-2
CDR3 protein: ASRTGVSSGNTIY; J gene: TRBJ1-3; V gene: TRBV2
CDR3 protein: ASSQSTGGGTTNEKLF; J gene: TRBJ1-4; V gene: TRBV3-1/TRBV3-2
CDR3 protein: ASSDPMWIGAYNEQF; J gene: TRBJ2-1; V gene: TRBV6-4
CDR3 protein: ASSRQGNQPQH; J gene: TRBJ1-5; V gene: TRBV19
CDR3 protein: ASSPGGYSGNTIY; J gene: TRBJ1-3; V gene: TRBV9
CDR3 protein: ASSTDRNGVAKNIQY; J gene: TRBJ2-4; V gene: TRBV2
CDR3 protein: ASSALTEDILTEQF; J gene: TRBJ2-1; V gene: TRBV9
CDR3 protein: ASSLDRGRTGELF; J gene: TRBJ2-2; V gene: TRBV7-3
CDR3 protein: AWSVHRNTIY; J gene: TRBJ1-3; V gene: TRBV30